The 14 T cell receptor beta chains given below trace back to one sample, sequenced in a study of T cells in Graves' hyperthyroidism and ophthalmopathy. Regions amplified from RNA transcripts were the TCR beta CDR3 regions. Carried out on the TCR CDR3, a first-round RT-PCR used the HTBI primer set. TCRdb reprocessed the multiplex PCR reads with MiXCR, giving one entry per CDR3 protein. The sample has hundreds of thousands of distinct CDR3 sequences, over 35% seen once. The sample consisted of blood. The source is a man aged 18 to 30 with Graves' hyperthyroidism.

There are a few counts of this clonotype. DNA for the CDR3: TGTGCCAGCAGCCCCGGACAGGGAATGGGTACTGAAGCTTTCTTT. This gives the protein CASSPGQGMGTEAFF. The chain joins TRBV7-9 to TRBJ1-1; 8 bases match TRBD1. The V gene's germline CDR1 is SEHNR and CDR2 FQNEAQ (reference sequence). V trimming: 5 bases; J trimming: 5 bases; junction bases outside the gene matches: 10. The CDR3 loop spans 15 amino acids.

This CDR3 is CSARATSGVSYEQYF. DNA for the CDR3: TGCAGTGCTAGAGCCACTAGCGGGGTCTCTTACGAGCAGTACTTC. The chain employs TRBV20-1 and TRBJ2-7; TRBD2 aligns across 10 bases. Germline CDR1 reads DFQATT; CDR2 reads SNEGSKA (reference sequence). The trim removed 1 base at V and 4 bases at J, leaving 7 bases unmatched. The CDR3 contains 15 residues.

This clonotype was recorded at least ten times. The chain carries TRBV7-2 and TRBJ2-7; perhaps D is TRBD1 or TRBD2 (5 bases each). CDR3 size: 13 residues. V gave up 2 bases and J gave up 6 bases, with 11 bases separating them. Germline CDR1 is SGHTA and CDR2 is FQGNSA. CDR3 nucleotide sequence: TGTGCCAGCAGCTTATGGGGGACCGCCGAGCAGTACTTC. This codes for CASSLWGTAEQYF.

Ten or more counts support this clonotype. The genes are TRBV2 and TRBJ2-7, with D perhaps assigned TRBD1 or TRBD2 (5 bases each). CDR3 size: 13 residues. CDR1 is SNHLY and CDR2 is FYNNEI in the germline V gene. V shed 7 bases and J shed 3 bases, with 13 bases lying between them. In nucleotides, the CDR3 is TGTGCCAGCACCGGGACCGCGGACTACGAGCAGTACTTC. Translated, it gives CASTGTADYEQYF.

There are many counts of this clonotype. Germline is not matched at one junction end, which may reflect a read error. V usage is TRBV10-3 and J usage is TRBJ2-2; D uncertain. CDR1 is ENHRY and CDR2 is SYGVKD in the germline V gene. The CDR3 is 13 amino acids. The CDR3 reads CTISESNTGELFF. CDR3 DNA: TGTACCATCAGTGAGTCAAACACCGGGGAGCTGTTTTTT.

The chain couples TRBV7-9 to TRBJ1-1; D is ambiguous. The germline V gene encodes CDR1 SEHNR and CDR2 FQNEAQ (reference sequence). The CDR3 consists of 16 residues. Trimming took off 4 bases at V and 3 bases at J, with 18 bases between the two ends. The CDR3 spells CASSSGPADQYTEAFF. CDR3 nucleotide sequence: TGTGCCAGCAGCTCAGGCCCCGCAGACCAGTACACTGAAGCTTTCTTT.

The V call is TRBV7-9, the J call TRBJ2-7, with D possibly matching TRBD1 (5 bases). This CDR3 region has 13 residues. Germline CDR1 reads SEHNR; CDR2 reads FQNEAQ (reference sequence). Trimming removed 5 bases from V and 4 bases from J, with 12 bases in between. The CDR3 loop reads CASSIGVMYEQYF. CDR3 nucleotide sequence: TGTGCCAGCAGCATAGGGGTGATGTACGAGCAGTACTTC.

J is TRBJ2-5 and V is TRBV14; the match to TRBD2 covers 8 bases. The CDR3 spans 19 residues. CDR1 SGHDN and CDR2 FVKESK come from the germline V gene. V lost 0 bases, J lost 5 bases, and 17 bases stayed unmatched. The CDR3 DNA follows: TGTGCCAGCAGCCAAGATCCGCCGGGACCAGCGGGGGCGAGGGAGACCCAGTACTTC. Protein sequence: CASSQDPPGPAGARETQYF.

CDR3 coding DNA: TGTGCCAGCACCTCGTCGGGGGGGCCCAGGTACACAGATACGCAGTATTTT. Translated: CASTSSGGPRYTDTQYF. This chain uses TRBV6-2 or TRBV6-3 with TRBJ2-3, with 8 nucleotides matching TRBD2. The V gene end was trimmed by 7 bases and the J gene end by 2 bases; junction bases not matched to a gene: 14. The V gene's germline CDR1 is MNHEY and CDR2 SVGEGT. This CDR3 region has 17 residues.

The rearrangement links TRBV7-2 to TRBJ1-1; D is uncertain. Germline-derived CDR1 and CDR2 are SGHTA and FQGNSA. This CDR3 region has 12 residues. Trimming stripped 4 bases from V and 11 bases from J, with 14 bases between. Here the CDR3 reads CASSSGPELAFF. For the CDR3, the DNA is TGTGCCAGCAGCTCAGGACCCGAACTTGCTTTCTTT.

The chain recombines TRBV10-3 with TRBJ2-7; D is undetermined. Germline V gives CDR1 ENHRY, CDR2 SYGVKD. Between the trimmed V and J ends, which lost 11 bases and 1 base, there was a span of 15 bases. The CDR3 has 13 residues. This CDR3 is CALKIPNSYEQYF. CDR3 sequence (DNA): TGTGCCCTCAAGATCCCCAATTCCTACGAGCAGTACTTC.

The chain couples TRBV7-9 to TRBJ2-7; D not certain. There are 13 residues in the CDR3. The V gene's germline CDR1 is SEHNR and CDR2 FQNEAQ (reference sequence). V shed 1 base and J shed 2 bases, with 6 bases lying between them. CDR3 in DNA: TGTGCCAGCAGCTTAGAACCCCCCTACGAGCAGTACTTC. Protein: CASSLEPPYEQYF.

A note on this clonotype: At one end the junction does not follow the germline gene, possibly because of a read error. The chain uses TRBV10-1 and TRBJ1-5; 12 nucleotides line up with TRBD1. This CDR3 contains 18 residues. CDR1 WNHNN and CDR2 SYGVQD come from the germline V gene (reference sequence). CDR3 protein: CATSTALGTGGSNQPQHF. The CDR3, as DNA: TGTGCCACCTCGACGGCATTGGGGACAGGGGGCAGCAATCAGCCCCAGCATTTT.

Regarding this clonotype: The junction does not match germline at one end; this may be a read error. The genes are TRBV7-8 and TRBJ2-2; TRBD2 aligns across 7 bases. The length of the CDR3 is 16 residues. In germline, CDR1 is SGHVS, CDR2 FQNEAQ. The CDR3 spells CASSHPGRAGAGELFF. In DNA form, the CDR3 reads TGCGCCAGCAGCCACCCTGGGCGGGCGGGAGCCGGGGAGCTGTTTTTT.